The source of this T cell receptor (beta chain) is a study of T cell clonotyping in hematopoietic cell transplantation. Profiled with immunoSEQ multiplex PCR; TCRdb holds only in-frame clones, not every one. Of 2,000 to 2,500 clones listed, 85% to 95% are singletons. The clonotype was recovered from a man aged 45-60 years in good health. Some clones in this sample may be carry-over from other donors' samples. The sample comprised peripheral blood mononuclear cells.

This chain's CDR3 is CASSLRWTGPSYEQYF. The CDR3 DNA reads as TGTGCCAGTAGTCTAAGGTGGACAGGGCCTTCCTACGAGCAGTACTTC. The chain couples TRBV19 to TRBJ2-7; TRBD1 agrees at 8 bases. Germline V lookup: CDR1 LNHDA, CDR2 SQIVND (reference sequence). This CDR3 is built from 16 residues. Trimming took 5 bases from V and 1 from J; bases not matched to a gene: 10.